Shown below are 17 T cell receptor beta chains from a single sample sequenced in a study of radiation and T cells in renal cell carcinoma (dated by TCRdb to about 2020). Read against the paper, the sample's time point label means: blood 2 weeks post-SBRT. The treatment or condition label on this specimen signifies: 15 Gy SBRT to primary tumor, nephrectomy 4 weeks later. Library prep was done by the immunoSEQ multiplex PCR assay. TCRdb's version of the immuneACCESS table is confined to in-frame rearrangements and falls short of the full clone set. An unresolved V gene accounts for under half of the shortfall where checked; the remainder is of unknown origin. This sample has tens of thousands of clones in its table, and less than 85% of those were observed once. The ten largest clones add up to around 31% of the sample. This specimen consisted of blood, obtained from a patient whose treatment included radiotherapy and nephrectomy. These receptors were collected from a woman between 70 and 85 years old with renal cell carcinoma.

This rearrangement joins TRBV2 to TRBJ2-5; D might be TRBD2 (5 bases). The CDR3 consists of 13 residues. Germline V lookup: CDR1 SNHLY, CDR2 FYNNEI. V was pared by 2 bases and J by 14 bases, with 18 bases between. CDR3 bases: TGTGCCAGCAGTGAATTTCCGAGGGCTCCTAATTACTTC. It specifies CASSEFPRAPNYF.

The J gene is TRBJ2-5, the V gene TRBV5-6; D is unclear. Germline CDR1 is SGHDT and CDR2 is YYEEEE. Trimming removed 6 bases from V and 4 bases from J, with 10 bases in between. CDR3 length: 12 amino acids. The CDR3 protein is CASTLLGETQYF. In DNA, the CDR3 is TGTGCCAGCACCCTATTGGGAGAGACCCAGTACTTC.

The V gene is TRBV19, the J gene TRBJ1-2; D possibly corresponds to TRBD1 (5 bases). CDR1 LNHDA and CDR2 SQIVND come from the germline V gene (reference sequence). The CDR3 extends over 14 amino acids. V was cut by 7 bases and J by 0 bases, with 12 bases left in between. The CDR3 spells CASNLGLANYGYTF. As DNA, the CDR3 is TGTGCCAGTAACCTGGGGCTAGCTAACTATGGCTACACCTTC.

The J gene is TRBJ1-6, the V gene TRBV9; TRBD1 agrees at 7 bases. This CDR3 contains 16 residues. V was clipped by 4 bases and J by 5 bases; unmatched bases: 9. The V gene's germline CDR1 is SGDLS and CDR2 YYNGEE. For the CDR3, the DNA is TGTGCCAGCAGCACCACCTCGGGACAGAATAATTCACCCCTCCACTTT. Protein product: CASSTTSGQNNSPLHF.

CDR3 residues: CASSFGGGLRPQHF. The CDR3 region has the DNA TGTGCCAGCAGCTTCGGGGGGGGCCTTCGGCCCCAGCATTTT. V usage is TRBV7-2 and J usage is TRBJ1-5, with TRBD1 as a possible D gene (6 bases). Trimming stripped 3 bases from V and 9 bases from J, with 15 bases between. Germline-derived CDR1 and CDR2 are SGHTA and FQGNSA. The CDR3 is 14 residues long.

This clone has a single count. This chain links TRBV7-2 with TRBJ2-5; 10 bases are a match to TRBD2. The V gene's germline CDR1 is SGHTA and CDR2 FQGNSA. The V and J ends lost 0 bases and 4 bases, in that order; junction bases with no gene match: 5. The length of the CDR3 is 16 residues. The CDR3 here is CASSLASGRAGETQYF. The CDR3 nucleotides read TGTGCCAGCAGCTTAGCGAGCGGGAGGGCCGGAGAGACCCAGTACTTC.

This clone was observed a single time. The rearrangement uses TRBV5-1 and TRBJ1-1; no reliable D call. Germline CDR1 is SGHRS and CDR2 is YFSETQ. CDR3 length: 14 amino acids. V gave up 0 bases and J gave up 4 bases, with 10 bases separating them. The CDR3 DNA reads TGCGCCAGCAGCTTGGTCGGTCGGGGCACTGAAGCTTTCTTT. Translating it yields CASSLVGRGTEAFF. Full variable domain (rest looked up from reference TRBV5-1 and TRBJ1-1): KAGVTQTPRYLIKTRGQQVTLSCSPISGHRSVSWYQQTPGQGLQFLFEYFSETQRNKGNFPGRFSGRQFSNSRSEMNVSTLELGDSALYLCASSLVGRGTEAFFGQGTRLTVV.

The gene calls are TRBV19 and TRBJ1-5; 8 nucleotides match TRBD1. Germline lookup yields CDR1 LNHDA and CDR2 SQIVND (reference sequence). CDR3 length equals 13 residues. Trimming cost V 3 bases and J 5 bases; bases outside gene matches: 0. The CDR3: CASSMDRDQPQHF. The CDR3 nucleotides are TGTGCCAGTAGTATGGACAGGGATCAGCCCCAGCATTTT.

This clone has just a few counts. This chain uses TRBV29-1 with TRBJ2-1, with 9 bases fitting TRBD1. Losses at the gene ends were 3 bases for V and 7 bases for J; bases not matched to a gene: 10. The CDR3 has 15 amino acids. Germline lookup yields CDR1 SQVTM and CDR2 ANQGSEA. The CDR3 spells CSVDSETGGSNEQFF. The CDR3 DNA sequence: TGCAGCGTTGACTCCGAGACAGGGGGTAGTAATGAGCAGTTCTTC.

The CDR3 region has the DNA TGTGCCTGGAGTGCGGGCATGAATCAGCCCCAGCATTTT. It is translated as CAWSAGMNQPQHF. The chain is built from TRBV30 and TRBJ1-5; no clear D gene. Between the trimmed V and J ends, which lost 1 base and 4 bases, there was a span of 8 bases. Germline assignment: CDR1 GTSNPN and CDR2 SVGIG (reference sequence). There are 13 residues in the CDR3.

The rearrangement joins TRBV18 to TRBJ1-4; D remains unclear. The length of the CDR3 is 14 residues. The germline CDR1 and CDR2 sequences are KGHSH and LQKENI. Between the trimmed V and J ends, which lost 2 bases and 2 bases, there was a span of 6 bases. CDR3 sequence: CASSPSSTNEKLFF. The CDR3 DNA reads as TGTGCCAGCTCACCAAGTAGTACTAATGAAAAACTGTTTTTT.

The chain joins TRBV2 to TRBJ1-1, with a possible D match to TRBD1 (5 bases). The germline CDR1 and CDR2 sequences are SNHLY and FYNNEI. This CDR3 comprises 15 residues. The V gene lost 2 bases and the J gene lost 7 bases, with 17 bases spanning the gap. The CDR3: CASSESGGREGEAFF. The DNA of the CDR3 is TGTGCCAGCAGTGAAAGTGGGGGACGGGAAGGTGAAGCTTTCTTT.

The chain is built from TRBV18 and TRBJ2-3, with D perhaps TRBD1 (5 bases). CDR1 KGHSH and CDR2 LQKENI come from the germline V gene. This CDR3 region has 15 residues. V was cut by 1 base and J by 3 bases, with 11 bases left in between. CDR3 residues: CASSPQGFNTDTQYF. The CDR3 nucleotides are TGTGCCAGCTCACCACAGGGGTTCAATACAGATACGCAGTATTTT.

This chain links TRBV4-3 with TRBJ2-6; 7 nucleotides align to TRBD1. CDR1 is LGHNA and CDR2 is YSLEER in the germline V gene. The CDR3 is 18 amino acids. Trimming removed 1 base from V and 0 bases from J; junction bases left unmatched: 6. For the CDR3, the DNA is TGCGCCAGCAGCCAAGTAGGACAGGCTAGCTCTGGGGCCAACGTCCTGACTTTC. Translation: CASSQVGQASSGANVLTF.

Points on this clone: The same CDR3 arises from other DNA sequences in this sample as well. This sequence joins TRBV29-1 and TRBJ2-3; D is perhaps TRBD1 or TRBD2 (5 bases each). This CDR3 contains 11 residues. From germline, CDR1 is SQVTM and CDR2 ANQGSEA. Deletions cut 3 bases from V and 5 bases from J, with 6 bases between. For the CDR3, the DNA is TGCAGCGTTGATGGGGGAGATACGCAGTATTTT. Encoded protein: CSVDGGDTQYF.

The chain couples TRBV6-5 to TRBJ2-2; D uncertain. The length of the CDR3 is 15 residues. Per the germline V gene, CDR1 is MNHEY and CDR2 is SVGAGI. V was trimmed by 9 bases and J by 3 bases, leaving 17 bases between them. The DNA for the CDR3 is TGTGCCAGACGCCCAACAAGTGGGGACACCGGGGAGCTGTTTTTT. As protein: CARRPTSGDTGELFF.

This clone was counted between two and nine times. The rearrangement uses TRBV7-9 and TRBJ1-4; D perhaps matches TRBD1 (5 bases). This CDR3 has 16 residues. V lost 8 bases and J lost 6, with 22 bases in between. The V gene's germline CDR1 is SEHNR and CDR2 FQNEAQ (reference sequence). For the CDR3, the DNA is TGTGCCAGCCGCTCCTTTCCGTCAGGGCAGTATGAAAAACTGTTTTTT. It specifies CASRSFPSGQYEKLFF.